In its sample, the clone carrying this T cell receptor beta chain was seen many times. Its antigen is not identified. The sample comes from a study of neurological immune-mediated disorders. Per germline, CDR1 MNHEY and CDR2 SVGEGT. This CDR3 region has 13 residues. The ends were cut back, 5 bases at V and 0 bases at J, with 7 bases in the middle. Time point indicated: longitudinal time-point 2. Overall study results and limits: Neither clinical nor MRI features showed any association with the multiple sclerosis repertoire cluster, and the authors stated that larger cohorts are needed.

TCRdb fed the 5' RACE reads into MiXCR, producing one record per CDR3 protein. This table has about 80,000 distinct CDR3 sequences, 5.8% appearing once. The TCR originated in a woman aged 60-75 years with multiple sclerosis. Sequences were obtained from PBMCs. The chain joins TRBV6-2 or TRBV6-3 to TRBJ1-1; D remains ambiguous. CDR3 in DNA: TGTGCCAGCAGTCCCTACTTGAACACTGAAGCTTTCTTT. Translated, it gives CASSPYLNTEAFF.